This T cell receptor beta chain was retrieved from a study of somatic mutations in cytotoxic T cells in rheumatoid arthritis (dated by TCRdb to 2016 to 2017). Broadly, across the study: Before any treatment started and right after they were diagnosed, patients gave peripheral blood samples (roughly 32 ml EDTA). Sorted V beta1+ cells also underwent TCRB sequencing, and some V beta antibody-stained T-cell populations were flow-sorted at nearly 100% purity on a FACSAria II or Sony SH800. To characterize clonality, the study used TCRB deep sequencing while asking whether somatic mutations are carried by expanded CD8+ T-cell clones in newly diagnosed, untreated rheumatoid arthritis. For some 68 rheumatoid arthritis patients and more than 15 healthy controls, TCRB deep sequencing was carried out. The median ages of the patient and control groups were essentially identical. General conclusions and limits of the study: In patients, CD8+ clonality rose with age (Spearman r of about 0.51), which was not the case in healthy controls. In about an eighth of the roughly 65 patients, more than 20% of CD8+ cells belonged to the largest CD8+ clone, while several identical CD8+ TCRB sequences were shared between blood and synovial fluid. The antigen targets of the expanded CD8+ clones were unknown, and absence from virus-specific databases did not rule out viral specificity. The slight TRBV07 underrepresentation in patients was not adjusted for multiple comparisons. There was no significant difference in CD8+ T-cell clonality between rheumatoid arthritis patients and age-matched healthy controls.

Regarding this clone: Its antigen is still unknown. Base qualities are not recorded, but no much larger clone differs from it by a single base.

Sequencing of TCRB CDR3 was done on genomic DNA with the immunoSEQ assay. In the authors' own workflow: Published virus-specific TCRB sequences were compared with patient CD8+ clones larger than 1%, and only a few matches were found. Nothing other than productive TCRB rearrangements was included in the analyses. Clonality was calculated as a Shannon entropy-based productive clonality index, and a clone was defined by a unique TCRB CDR3 sequence. The template counts of each clone relative to the total templates per sample were used to calculate repertoire overlap between two samples. V-gene usage from TCRB sequencing and V-gene usage measured by flow cytometry were correlated (Spearman r of 0.61). Entries here come from immuneACCESS through TCRdb and include only in-frame sequences with V and J called. Some clones fail to appear in such tables; in the studies checked, an unresolved V gene covers under half of the shortfall, and the cause of the remainder is unknown. Clone size and the V and J calls come from that table; the DNA yielded D and trimming. This sample lists approximately 16,000 clones; approximately 80% were detected once. The ten most abundant clones make up 17% of the sample.

V is shortened by 2 bases, J by 6 bases, and the region joining them spans 15 bases. From its cysteine to its phenylalanine, the CDR3 spans 14 amino acids. Only CDR3 DNA is held: 42 bases, read in frame from base 1. As encoded in the germline V gene (reference sequence), CDR1 is SGHKS while CDR2 is YYEKEE. Positive magnetic bead selection on an AutoMACS was used to isolate CD4+ and CD8+ cells, with flow cytometry used to check purity. After a first flow cytometry screen using a TCR V beta antibody panel, clonal expansions were characterized through TCRB deep sequencing of sorted CD8+ fractions. Peripheral blood mononuclear cells were obtained using density gradient separation with Ficoll-Paque PLUS. Using Nucleospin Tissue or Tissue XS kits, DNA was extracted from CD4-enriched, CD8-enriched or PBMC samples, with quantification by a Qubit 2.0 fluorometer.

Sequencing was carried out using CD8+ T cells sorted from blood. The chain was built from TRBV5-5 and TRBJ2-7; the D gene identity is not certain. This TCR was sampled from an adult with rheumatoid arthritis. The CDR3 reads CASSLKSLPGEQYF. The DNA reads as follows: TGTGCCAGCAGCTTAAAGTCTCTCCCCGGCGAGCAGTACTTC. The entire variable domain, with the stretches around the CDR3 drawn from the reference TRBV5-5 and TRBJ2-7 proteins, is DAGVTQSPTHLIKTRGQQVTLRCSPISGHKSVSWYQQVLGQGPQFIFQYYEKEERGRGNFPDRFSARQFPNYSSELNVNALLLGDSALYLCASSLKSLPGEQYFGPGTRLTVT.